There are a few counts of the clone carrying this TCR beta chain. Its antigen is unknown. Trimming pared 0 bases from V and 2 bases from J, leaving 11 bases between. There are 16 residues in the CDR3. Per the germline V gene, CDR1 is SGHKS and CDR2 is YYEKEE (reference sequence). This specimen comes from a study of T-cell memory formation after mild COVID-19. Study results and caveats: Shrinking CD4+ clones were chiefly CM and EM; CD8+ ones were chiefly EMRA. Day 15 to 85 contracting clones showed balanced CD4/CD8; later expanders leaned CD4+.

In TCRdb, the 5' RACE reads were re-called with MiXCR into one record per CDR3 protein. This table holds roughly 310,000 distinct CDR3 sequences, around 15% found once. This receptor was taken from a man aged 18 to 30 who had mild COVID-19 (a few samples of this study predate the infection). Cell type and time point are not known. This chain connects TRBV5-5 to TRBJ2-2; TRBD2 might be the D (5 bases). The sequenced sample consisted of PBMCs or a T cell subset sorted from them (not recorded which). The CDR3 reads CASSLAPGVNTGELFF. The CDR3 region has the DNA TGTGCCAGCAGCTTGGCCCCCGGGGTTAACACCGGGGAGCTGTTTTTT.